Listed below are T cell receptor beta chains from one sample, sequenced in a study of blood T cells in healthy people across ages. TCRdb reprocessed the 5' RACE reads with MiXCR, giving one entry per CDR3 protein. Counted here are hundreds of thousands of distinct CDR3 sequences, roughly three fifths occurring once; the ten biggest clones make up about a quarter. Sequencing was carried out using blood. All receptors derive from a man aged 35 to 55 in good health. The CDR3 runs from the conserved cysteine through the conserved F or W. Clone size appears in some rows only: once, few, many, or a class for an expanded clone.

clone_size: .; v_call: TRBV10-2; j_call: .; cdr3_aa: CASSERRGTSYNEQYF
clone_size: .; v_call: TRBV29-1; j_call: TRBJ2-1; cdr3_aa: CSVDNYNEQFF
clone_size: few; v_call: TRBV27; j_call: TRBJ2-5; cdr3_aa: CASSLYHGETQYF
clone_size: .; v_call: TRBV5-6; j_call: TRBJ2-3; cdr3_aa: CASSVYRGPSTDTQYF
clone_size: few; v_call: TRBV12-3/TRBV12-4; j_call: TRBJ2-7; cdr3_aa: CASSVGTGFYEQYF
clone_size: .; v_call: TRBV4-1; j_call: .; cdr3_aa: CASSQDKSEQYF
clone_size: .; v_call: TRBV6-2/TRBV6-3; j_call: .; cdr3_aa: CASSYEGRSEETQYF
clone_size: few; v_call: TRBV5-6; j_call: TRBJ1-1; cdr3_aa: CASSPGGATGNTEAFF
clone_size: .; v_call: TRBV29-1; j_call: TRBJ1-2; cdr3_aa: CSVGQGVDYGYTF
clone_size: .; v_call: TRBV12-3/TRBV12-4; j_call: TRBJ2-3; cdr3_aa: CASRARADAQYF
clone_size: .; v_call: TRBV4-1; j_call: .; cdr3_aa: CASSQEAGGSEQYF
clone_size: few; v_call: TRBV7-3; j_call: TRBJ2-3; cdr3_aa: CASSLHTGWGGPDTQYF
clone_size: once; v_call: TRBV6-1; j_call: TRBJ2-5; cdr3_aa: CASTHRGRETQYF
clone_size: few; v_call: TRBV7-8; j_call: TRBJ2-5; cdr3_aa: CASSLTQGQETQYF
clone_size: .; v_call: TRBV6-5; j_call: TRBJ2-5; cdr3_aa: CASSQPARTSGETQYF
clone_size: .; v_call: TRBV19; j_call: TRBJ2-5; cdr3_aa: CASSDRQPETQYF
clone_size: few; v_call: TRBV20-1; j_call: TRBJ2-5; cdr3_aa: CSGEAQETQYF
clone_size: .; v_call: TRBV28; j_call: TRBJ2-1; cdr3_aa: CASRADISSYNEQFF
clone_size: few; v_call: TRBV5-1; j_call: TRBJ2-3; cdr3_aa: CASSLETAGQGSAQYF
clone_size: many; v_call: TRBV9; j_call: TRBJ2-3; cdr3_aa: CASSVAQRSTDTQYF
clone_size: .; v_call: TRBV20-1; j_call: TRBJ2-5; cdr3_aa: CSASRDGGPDNEQYF
clone_size: many; v_call: TRBV12-3/TRBV12-4; j_call: TRBJ2-3; cdr3_aa: CASSFGRTDTQYF